One T cell receptor (beta chain) is described in this entry. Its target antigen remains unknown. One base away there is no much larger clone; base qualities are not given. This sample is drawn from a study of blood T cell repertoires in COVID-19 (TCRdb year 2020). Context from the whole study: The collaborator samples originated in the United States, Italy and Spain and spanned the acute and convalescent phases of COVID-19. The prospective study material was composed of cDNA or gDNA derived from T cells, B-cell-depleted T cells, or PBMCs. Deeply sampled blood TCRbeta repertoires from subjects exposed to, actively infected with, or recovered from COVID-19 were included in the dataset. The repertoires were released in a freely available public database intended as a resource for research on the immune response to SARS-CoV-2. The samples were drawn from the first 160 participants of the ongoing ImmuneRACE study and from 950 to 1,500 subjects provided by 6 global collaborators. A de-identified subject ID, COVID-19 status, age in years and sex were almost always included in the sample metadata. HLA class I and class II types, where available, came from metadata supplied by the sample provider rather than from assay-based typing. Broad study findings and their caveats: The quantity of clinical and demographic metadata differed by source and by participant and was supplied without curation.

TCRbeta CDR3 regions were amplified from genomic DNA by means of the immunoSEQ Assay, a bias-controlled multiplex PCR. In the original analysis: The number of nucleated cells in each sample was estimated from the amplification of reference gene primers within the assay. Sequence reads were collapsed and filtered to measure the absolute abundance of every unique TCRbeta CDR3 rearrangement. Productive Simpson clonality was computed per sample as the square root of Simpson's diversity index over productive rearrangements. TCRdb re-hosts the immuneACCESS table, in-frame sequences only. Its copies lack some clones; in the studies checked, an unresolved V gene accounts for under half of them, and the cause for the rest is not known. The V and J calls and clone size were taken over from that table, and D and trimming were inferred from the DNA. The sample data list 70,000 to 90,000 clones, and approximately 82% of these were observed just once. Of the sample, around 10% is held by the ten largest clones.

The cysteine opens and the phenylalanine closes a CDR3 of 14 amino acids. The entry retains the CDR3 DNA only, 42 bases that are in frame from base 1. Taken from the germline V gene, the CDR1 and CDR2 loops are MNHEY and SVGEGT. Germline trimming amounts to 5 bases on V and 5 bases on J, with 6 as the count of junction bases outside the gene matches. Collaborating institutions collected whole blood in K2EDTA tubes following their own protocols. For TCRbeta analysis, collaborators shipped samples in one of three forms: frozen whole blood, isolated PBMCs, or DNA extracted from either of those sample types.

The specimen was peripheral blood. The rearrangement combines TRBV6-2 or TRBV6-3 with TRBJ2-1, with 7 bases aligning to TRBD2. The sequence was collected from a human donor in a cohort sampled during active COVID-19. This receptor has the CDR3 CASSGAGTNNEQFF. The bases are TGTGCCAGCAGTGGAGCGGGGACTAACAATGAGCAGTTCTTC.